A selection of T cell receptor beta chains follows, all from one sample in a study of cytomegalovirus exposure and HLA in healthy donors. Assay: immunoSEQ multiplex PCR; the TCRdb copy retains only in-frame clones and omits some. The top ten clones hold about 2% of a sample with roughly 80,000 clones, roughly four fifths of them seen once. The sequencing input was PBMCs. These TCRs come from a woman aged 30 to 39 in good health and CMV-seronegative. CDR3s include the opening cysteine and the closing phenylalanine or tryptophan. The D gene is left open where the match is weak. Clone size is stated in some rows and not others, as once, few, many or a class when expanded.

. | TRBJ2-5 | . | TRBV7-2 | CASSDRVGGETQYF | TGTGCCAGCAGCGACAGGGTGGGGGGAGAGACCCAGTACTTC
. | TRBJ1-4 | . | TRBV15 | CATEAAAGNEKLFF | TGTGCCACCGAGGCAGCGGCCGGTAATGAAAAACTGTTTTTT
once | TRBJ2-3 | TRBD2 | TRBV7-3 | CASSSGGPTDTQYF | TGTGCCAGTTCCTCGGGAGGGCCAACAGATACGCAGTATTTT
. | TRBJ1-2 | . | TRBV7-9 | CASSRRDTSGYTF | TGTGCCAGCAGCCGCCGGGACACCTCTGGCTACACCTTC
. | TRBJ2-7 | TRBD1 | TRBV5-6 | CASSRDRVLYEQYF | TGTGCCAGCAGCAGGGACAGGGTGCTCTACGAGCAGTACTTC
once | TRBJ1-1 | TRBD1 | TRBV23-1 | CASIPGQGFCAFF | TGCGCCAGCATCCCCGGACAGGGGTTTTGCGCTTTCTTT
. | TRBJ1-4 | TRBD1 | TRBV28 | CASSLLLPGQGALANEKLFF | TGTGCCAGCAGTTTATTATTGCCGGGACAGGGGGCGTTGGCTAATGAAAAACTGTTTTTT
. | TRBJ2-5 | . | TRBV28 | CASSLLPGVETQYF | TGTGCCAGCAGTTTATTGCCAGGGGTAGAGACCCAGTACTTC
. | TRBJ2-7 | TRBD1 | TRBV4-3 | CASSLGQGTYEQYF | TGCGCCAGCAGCCTCGGACAGGGAACCTACGAGCAGTACTTC
once | TRBJ2-4 | . | TRBV14 | CASSQQGLMPLAKNIQYF | TGTGCCAGCAGCCAACAGGGTCTAATGCCCCTAGCCAAAAACATTCAGTACTTC
. | TRBJ2-6 | . | TRBV28 | CASSSDSSGANGLTF | TGTGCCAGCAGTTCCGACAGCTCTGGGGCCAACGGCCTGACTTTC
. | TRBJ1-5 | . | TRBV14 | CASSPDSSNQPQHF | TGTGCCAGCAGCCCGGACAGTAGCAATCAGCCCCAGCATTTT
. | TRBJ1-4 | . | TRBV28 | CATEMGGGRELFF | TGTGCCACCGAGATGGGGGGTGGAAGAGAACTGTTTTTT
. | TRBJ1-2 | TRBD1 | TRBV29-1 | CSVERTDRPYGGYTF | TGCAGCGTTGAACGTACGGACAGGCCCTACGGTGGCTACACCTTC
. | TRBJ1-5 | . | TRBV5-1 | CASSRDSNQPQHF | TGCGCCAGCAGCCGAGATAGCAATCAGCCCCAGCATTTT
. | TRBJ2-5 | TRBD1 | TRBV18 | CASSPRGQGALGTQYF | TGTGCCAGCTCACCACGAGGACAGGGGGCGTTGGGGACCCAGTACTTC